This T cell receptor (beta chain) was recovered during a study of control samples from healthy donors and cancer patients. Repertoires were generated with immunoSEQ multiplex PCR, while TCRdb's copy carries only in-frame clones and drops some. The sample includes about 110,000 clones, around 89% of them seen just once. This clone was seen only once. In germline, CDR1 is SQVTM, CDR2 ANQGSEA. The CDR3 is 13 amino acids. V lost 4 bases, J lost 0 bases, and 7 bases lay in between. The specimen sequenced was blood. The sequence was obtained from a woman aged 45-59 years in good health. The gene calls are TRBV29-1 and TRBJ1-5; no clear D gene. CDR3 region: CSVVGDSNQPQHF. CDR3 coding DNA: TGCAGCGTTGTCGGAGATAGCAATCAGCCCCAGCATTTT.